This entry features one TCR beta chain sequence. The CDR3 spans 11 residues. The germline V gene encodes CDR1 SQVTM and CDR2 ANQGSEA. The record originates from a study of OX40 agonist ivuxolimab in advanced cancers. Sequencing used immunoSEQ multiplex PCR; TCRdb keeps in-frame clones, though not all of them. The table lists about 69,000 clones, nearly 90% of them singletons, with roughly a tenth in the top ten. This receptor was obtained from an adult with an advanced solid tumor such as melanoma, head and neck, liver or kidney cancer. Sample: CD4+ or CD8+ T cells sorted from blood, taken in a trial of the OX40 agonist ivuxolimab. The chain couples TRBV29-1 to TRBJ1-1; D is ambiguous. The CDR3 nucleotides are TGCAGGGGGAATCGGGGAACTGAAGCTTTCTTT. Protein product: CRGNRGTEAFF. Full variable domain (outside the CDR3, taken from reference TRBV29-1 and TRBJ1-1): SAVISQKPSRDICQRGTSLTIQCQVDSQVTMMFWYRQQPGQSLTLIATANQGSEATYESGFVIDKFPISRPNLTFSTLTVSNMSPEDSSIYLCRGNRGTEAFFGQGTRLTVV.